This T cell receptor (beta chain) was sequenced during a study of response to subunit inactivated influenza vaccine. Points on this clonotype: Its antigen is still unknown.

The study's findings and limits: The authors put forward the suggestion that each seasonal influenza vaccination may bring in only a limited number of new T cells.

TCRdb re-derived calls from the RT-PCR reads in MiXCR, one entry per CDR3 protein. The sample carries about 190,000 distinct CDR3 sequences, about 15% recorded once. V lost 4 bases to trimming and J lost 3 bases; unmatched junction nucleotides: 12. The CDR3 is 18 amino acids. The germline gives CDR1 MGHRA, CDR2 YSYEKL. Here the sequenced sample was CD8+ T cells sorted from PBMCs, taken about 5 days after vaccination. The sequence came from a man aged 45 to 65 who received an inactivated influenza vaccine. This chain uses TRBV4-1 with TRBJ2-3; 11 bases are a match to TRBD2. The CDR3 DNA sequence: TGCGCCAGCAGCCCCAAACTAGCGGGAGTGGGGGGAACAGATACGCAGTATTTT. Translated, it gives CASSPKLAGVGGTDTQYF.